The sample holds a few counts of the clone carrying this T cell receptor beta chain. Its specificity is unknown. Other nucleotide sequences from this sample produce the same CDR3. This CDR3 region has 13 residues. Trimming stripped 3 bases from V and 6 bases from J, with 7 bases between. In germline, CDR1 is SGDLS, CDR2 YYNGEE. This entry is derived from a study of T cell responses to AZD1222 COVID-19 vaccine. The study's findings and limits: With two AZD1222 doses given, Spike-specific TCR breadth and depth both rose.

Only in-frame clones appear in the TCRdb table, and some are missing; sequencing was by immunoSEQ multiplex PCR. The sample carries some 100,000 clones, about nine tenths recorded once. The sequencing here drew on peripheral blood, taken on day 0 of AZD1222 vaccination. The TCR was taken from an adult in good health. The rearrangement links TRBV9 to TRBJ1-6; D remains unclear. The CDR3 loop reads CASSAGSNSPLHF. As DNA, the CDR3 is TGTGCCAGCAGCGCGGGAAGTAATTCACCCCTCCACTTT. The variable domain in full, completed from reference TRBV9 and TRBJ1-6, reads DSGVTQTPKHLITATGQRVTLRCSPRSGDLSVYWYQQSLDQGLQFLIQYYNGEERAKGNILERFSAQQFPDLHSELNLSSLELGDSALYFCASSAGSNSPLHFGNGTRLTVT.